The 22 T cell receptor beta chains presented below share a single source sample, sequenced in a study of blood T cell repertoires in COVID-19. Profiled with immunoSEQ multiplex PCR; TCRdb holds only in-frame clones, not every one. The profile shows 130,000 to 150,000 clones, roughly 76% of them singletons. Sequenced material: peripheral blood. The source of these receptors is a human donor with acute or convalescent COVID-19. The donor label of this sample is uncertain.

This rearrangement joins TRBV7-9 to TRBJ1-1; D gene unclear. CDR3 length: 13 amino acids. Trimming pared 4 bases from V and 11 bases from J, leaving 17 bases between. Germline assignment: CDR1 SEHNR and CDR2 FQNEAQ (reference sequence). CDR3 in DNA: TGTGCCAGCAGCTCACCGGGTATCATAGACGCTTTCTTT. Translated, it gives CASSSPGIIDAFF.

This chain links TRBV2 with TRBJ2-1; maybe TRBD1 (6 bases). CDR1 and CDR2 from the germline V gene are SNHLY and FYNNEI. Trimming stripped 7 bases from V and 6 bases from J, with 16 bases between. The CDR3 consists of 14 residues. The CDR3 sequence: CASTPDSRSNEQFF. The CDR3 bases are TGTGCCAGCACCCCGGACAGTCGTAGCAATGAGCAGTTCTTC.

The chain is built from TRBV19 and TRBJ2-1; 8 bases are shared with TRBD1. Germline loops: CDR1 LNHDA, CDR2 SQIVND (reference sequence). The CDR3 runs 14 residues. V was pared by 3 bases and J by 11 bases, with 9 bases of the junction left unmatched. The DNA of the CDR3 is TGTGCCAGTAGTATCGTCCCCGGACAGGGCCAGCAGTTCTTC. Residues: CASSIVPGQGQQFF.

The V call is TRBV5-1, the J call TRBJ1-1; 8 positions agree with TRBD1. There are 14 residues in the CDR3. CDR1 is SGHRS and CDR2 is YFSETQ in the germline V gene. V trimming: 2 bases; J trimming: 9 bases; junction bases outside the gene matches: 9. Here the CDR3 DNA reads TGCGCCAGCAGCTTCGGGCAGGGGGCGGTTAAAGCTTTCTTT. Translation gives CASSFGQGAVKAFF.

This clone has ten or more counts. This sequence joins TRBV5-4 and TRBJ2-3; 9 bases fit TRBD1. The V and J ends lost 4 bases and 1 base, in that order; junction bases with no gene match: 7. This CDR3 comprises 16 residues. Germline V gene lookup returns CDR1 SGHNT and CDR2 YYREEE (reference sequence). CDR3 sequence: CASSPSWTGGTDTQYF. For the CDR3, the DNA is TGTGCCAGCAGCCCCTCATGGACAGGGGGCACAGATACGCAGTATTTT.

V is TRBV6-1 and J is TRBJ2-3; 11 bases match TRBD2. The CDR3 extends over 17 amino acids. After removal of 0 bases from V and 1 base from J, the junction contained 3 bases not matched to a gene. The germline V gene encodes CDR1 MNHNS and CDR2 SASEGT. In nucleotides, the CDR3 is TGTGCCAGCAGTGAAGCCCTAGCGGGGGGCGGCACAGATACGCAGTATTTT. Translation gives CASSEALAGGGTDTQYF.

This clone appeared once. V and J are TRBV23-1 and TRBJ2-3; TRBD2 matches 7 bases. TRBV23-1 is flagged as an ORF with uncertain function. V shed 7 bases and J 0 bases; nucleotides not matched to a gene: 19. This CDR3 has 19 residues. The CDR3 DNA reads TGCGCCAGCACCCCCTCAACCGCCCGGGGGGTGATTAGCACAGATACGCAGTATTTT. Protein sequence: CASTPSTARGVISTDTQYF.

The chain uses TRBV27 and TRBJ1-5; TRBD1 matches 7 bases. Per the germline V gene, CDR1 is MNHEY and CDR2 is SMNVEV (reference sequence). The CDR3 spans 16 residues. V shed 5 bases and J 0 bases; nucleotides not matched to a gene: 7. The CDR3 DNA follows: TGTGCCAGCAGTCCTGGACAGGCCGTTAGCAATCAGCCCCAGCATTTT. Protein: CASSPGQAVSNQPQHF.

The CDR3 DNA reads as TGTGCCAGCAGCCTAACTAGGCGTTGGGGTGAGCAGTTCTTC. Translation: CASSLTRRWGEQFF. The V call is TRBV11-1, the J call TRBJ2-1; D possibly corresponds to TRBD2 (5 bases). The CDR3 is made up of 14 amino acids. Trimming took 5 bases from V and 9 from J, leaving 17 bases between them. Germline CDR1 is SGHAT and CDR2 is FQDESV (reference sequence). Full variable domain (rest looked up from reference TRBV11-1 and TRBJ2-1): EAEVAQSPRYKITEKSQAVAFWCDPISGHATLYWYRQILGQGPELLVQFQDESVVDDSQLPKDRFSAERLKGVDSTLKIQPAELGDSAMYLCASSLTRRWGEQFFGPGTRLTVL.

The V call is TRBV5-6, the J call TRBJ2-5; 7 bases are shared with TRBD1. CDR1 and CDR2 from the germline V gene are SGHDT and YYEEEE. CDR3 length: 16 residues. Trimming cost V 4 bases and J 1 base; bases outside gene matches: 10. The CDR3 here is CASSSTGTETQETQYF. The CDR3 bases are TGTGCCAGCAGCAGCACCGGGACAGAAACCCAAGAGACCCAGTACTTC. Drawing the rest from reference TRBV5-6 and TRBJ2-5, the complete variable domain is DAGVTQSPTHLIKTRGQQVTLRCSPKSGHDTVSWYQQALGQGPQFIFQYYEEEERQRGNFPDRFSGHQFPNYSSELNVNALLLGDSALYLCASSSTGTETQETQYFGPGTRLLVL.

This sequence joins TRBV24-1 and TRBJ2-1, with TRBD2 matching 8 bases. After removal of 2 bases from V and 4 bases from J, the junction contained 12 bases not matched to a gene. The CDR3 consists of 18 residues. Germline CDR1 KGHDR, CDR2 SFDVKD. CDR3 sequence reads: CATSDSGSGGISYNEQFF. CDR3 nucleotide sequence: TGTGCCACCAGTGATTCGGGGTCGGGGGGGATAAGTTACAATGAGCAGTTCTTC.

The gene calls are TRBV29-1 and TRBJ1-2; D gene ambiguous. The CDR3 extends over 11 amino acids. The germline V and J ends were trimmed by 4 bases and 5 bases, with 8 bases remaining between them. CDR1 and CDR2 (germline): SQVTM, ANQGSEA. The CDR3 is CSVAGPYGYTF. The CDR3 DNA reads as TGCAGCGTTGCAGGCCCGTATGGCTACACCTTC.

This chain joins TRBV30 and TRBJ1-6, with 10 bases that match TRBD1. CDR1 and CDR2 (germline): GTSNPN, SVGIG (reference sequence). This CDR3 comprises 15 residues. J was trimmed by 11 bases and V by 2 bases; bases with no gene match: 9. The CDR3 is CAWSRYGTGEAPLHF. The CDR3 DNA is TGTGCCTGGAGTCGATATGGGACAGGGGAAGCACCCCTCCACTTT.

CDR3 coding DNA: TGCGCCAGCAGCCTAGGGGCCTCCGCGTCCTCACCCCTCCACTTT. This codes for CASSLGASASSPLHF. The rearrangement joins TRBV5-1 to TRBJ1-6, with a tentative D call TRBD1 (5 bases). V was cut by 4 bases and J by 10 bases, with 18 bases left in between. Germline V lookup: CDR1 SGHRS, CDR2 YFSETQ. CDR3 size: 15 residues.

The V call is TRBV3-1 (or the pseudogene TRBV3-2), the J call TRBJ1-6; tentative D call: TRBD1 (5 bases). Germline values: CDR1 LGHDT, CDR2 YNNKEL (reference sequence). The CDR3 is 16 residues long. Trimming took off 2 bases at V and 5 bases at J, with 13 bases between the two ends. CDR3 protein: CASSQLTGTHNSPLHF. CDR3 sequence (DNA): TGTGCCAGCAGCCAATTGACCGGGACTCATAATTCACCCCTCCACTTT.

The chain carries TRBV3-1 (or the pseudogene TRBV3-2) and TRBJ2-1, with D possibly TRBD2 on 7 matching bases. Germline V gene sequence: CDR1 LGHDT, CDR2 YNNKEL (reference sequence). Trimming left V 7 bases short and J 0 bases short, with 13 bases between. This CDR3 contains 15 residues. CDR3 loop: CASTPRGGSYNEQFF. The CDR3 coding sequence is TGTGCCAGCACCCCGAGGGGGGGCTCCTACAATGAGCAGTTCTTC.

This clone came up a few times. This chain joins TRBV15 and TRBJ2-7; perhaps TRBD2 as D (7 bases). The V end lost 1 base, the J end lost 7 bases, and 17 bases lay between the germline ends. The CDR3 contains 15 residues. Germline assignment: CDR1 LNHNV and CDR2 YYDKDF (reference sequence). The CDR3 loop is CATSRGWGRGKEQYV. CDR3 nucleotide sequence: TGTGCCACCAGCAGAGGGTGGGGGCGGGGGAAAGAGCAGTACGTC.

The V and J genes are TRBV20-1 and TRBJ1-1; tentative D call: TRBD1 (5 bases). The CDR3 length is 11 residues. Germline assignment: CDR1 DFQATT and CDR2 SNEGSKA (reference sequence). Trimming shortened V by 6 bases and J by 12 bases, and 17 bases separated the two germline ends. The CDR3 DNA reads TGCAGTGCCCTGGGGGGGATTCTATCTTTCTTT. It is translated as CSALGGILSFF.

The chain has TRBV2 and TRBJ2-2, with D tentatively TRBD1 (5 bases). The V end lost 4 bases, the J end lost 2 bases, and 11 bases lay between the germline ends. CDR1 SNHLY and CDR2 FYNNEI come from the germline V gene. The CDR3 runs 15 residues. The DNA of the CDR3 is TGTGCCAGCAGTGGGACCCAGGGAAACACCGGGGAGCTGTTTTTT. Protein product: CASSGTQGNTGELFF.

V gene TRBV19 combines with J gene TRBJ1-5; maybe TRBD1 (5 bases). Trimming pared 2 bases from V and 2 bases from J, leaving 13 bases between. Germline lookup yields CDR1 LNHDA and CDR2 SQIVND (reference sequence). CDR3 length equals 16 residues. CDR3 sequence (DNA): TGTGCCAGTAGTATAAGCCCCAGGGCGGGCAATCAGCCCCAGCATTTT. It yields the protein CASSISPRAGNQPQHF. Supplemented by reference TRBV19 and TRBJ1-5, the full variable domain reads DGGITQSPKYLFRKEGQNVTLSCEQNLNHDAMYWYRQDPGQGLRLIYYSQIVNDFQKGDIAEGYSVSREKKESFPLTVTSAQKNPTAFYLCASSISPRAGNQPQHFGDGTRLSIL.

CDR3 nucleotides: TGCAGTGCTACGACCCAGGGGGGCTACACCTTC. This codes for CSATTQGGYTF. This rearrangement joins TRBV20-1 to TRBJ1-2; a possible D gene is TRBD1 (6 bases). Trimming took off 4 bases at V and 8 bases at J, with 11 bases between the two ends. The CDR3 length is 11 residues. Per the germline V gene, CDR1 is DFQATT and CDR2 is SNEGSKA (reference sequence).

This clone was counted a few times. This rearrangement joins TRBV29-1 to TRBJ2-5; the match to TRBD2 covers 7 bases. After removal of 0 bases from V and 4 bases from J, the junction contained 5 bases not matched to a gene. In germline, CDR1 is SQVTM, CDR2 ANQGSEA. The CDR3 totals 14 residues. The CDR3 here is CSVEDLGEGETQYF. CDR3 DNA: TGCAGCGTTGAAGATCTAGGGGAGGGAGAGACCCAGTACTTC. The whole variable domain, remainder taken from reference TRBV29-1 and TRBJ2-5, is SAVISQKPSRDICQRGTSLTIQCQVDSQVTMMFWYRQQPGQSLTLIATANQGSEATYESGFVIDKFPISRPNLTFSTLTVSNMSPEDSSIYLCSVEDLGEGETQYFGPGTRLLVL.